The clone carrying this T cell receptor beta chain has a handful of counts. The entry originates in a study of blood T cell repertoires in COVID-19. The wider study: Researchers got acute and convalescent COVID-19 samples from the United States, Italy and Spain. T cells, B-cell-depleted T cells, or PBMCs supplied cDNA or gDNA.

Original handling: Estimation of nucleated cell counts was performed using reference gene primer amplification. This table comes from immunoSEQ multiplex PCR, and its TCRdb copy is limited to in-frame clones, with some not included. That table gives V, J and clone size, and the DNA gave D and trimming. Here the sample spans 200,000 to 250,000 clones, roughly 87% being singletons. The CDR3 runs to 14 residues. Trimming took 1 base from V and 4 from J, leaving 10 bases between them. Germline lookup yields CDR1 SGHTA and CDR2 FQGTGA. The V gene is TRBV7-3, the J gene TRBJ1-2; D may be TRBD1 (6 bases). The TCR comes from a woman aged 18-29 years who had recovered from COVID-19. Sequenced: peripheral blood. CDR3 residues: CASSLKGTSYGYTF. Written as DNA, the CDR3 is TGTGCCAGCAGCTTAAAGGGGACAAGCTATGGCTACACCTTC.